The clone carrying this T cell receptor (beta chain) has just a few counts. Its cognate antigen is unknown. This entry is derived from a study of cytomegalovirus exposure and HLA in healthy donors. Study context: Around 80 million unique TCRs from HLA-typed donors were held in an early data release.

V trimming: 4 bases; J trimming: 3 bases; junction bases outside the gene matches: 11. This CDR3 is 16 amino acids long. Germline CDR1 is LNHDA and CDR2 is SQIVND (reference sequence). Primers included in the PCR were 60 Vbeta and 13 Jbeta primers. Method: immunoSEQ multiplex PCR; TCRdb's copy keeps in-frame clones and lacks some. The top ten clones hold 30% to 35% of a sample with about 60,000 clones, roughly 70% of them seen once. The study's findings and limits: For most TCR beta V segments, an earlier analysis put the productive rate at about 87% or about 30% of the time.

Input material: PBMCs. The chain is built from TRBV19 and TRBJ2-7; 8 nucleotides match TRBD2. The source is a man between 35 and 55 years old in good health and CMV-seropositive. The CDR3 loop is CASSTGRGGGFYEQYF. DNA of the CDR3: TGTGCCAGTAGTACCGGACGGGGCGGGGGGTTCTACGAGCAGTACTTC.